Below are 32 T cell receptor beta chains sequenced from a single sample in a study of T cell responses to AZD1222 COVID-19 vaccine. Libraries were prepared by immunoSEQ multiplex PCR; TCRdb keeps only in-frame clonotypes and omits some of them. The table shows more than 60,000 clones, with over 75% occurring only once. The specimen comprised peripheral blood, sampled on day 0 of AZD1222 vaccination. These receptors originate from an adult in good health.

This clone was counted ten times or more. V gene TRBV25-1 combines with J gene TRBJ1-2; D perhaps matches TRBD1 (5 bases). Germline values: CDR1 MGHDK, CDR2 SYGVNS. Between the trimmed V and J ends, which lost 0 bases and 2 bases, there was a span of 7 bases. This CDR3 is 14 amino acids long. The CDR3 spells CASSEYGGNYGYTF. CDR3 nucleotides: TGTGCCAGCAGTGAATACGGGGGGAACTATGGCTACACCTTC.

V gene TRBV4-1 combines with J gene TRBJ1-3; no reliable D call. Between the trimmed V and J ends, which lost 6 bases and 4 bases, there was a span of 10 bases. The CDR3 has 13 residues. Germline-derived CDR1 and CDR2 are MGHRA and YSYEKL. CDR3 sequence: CASSRPGGNTIYF. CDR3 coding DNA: TGCGCCAGCAGTCGCCCTGGGGGAAACACCATATATTTT.

The CDR3 sequence is CASSSSYNSPLHF. The CDR3 DNA reads as TGTGCCAGCAGCTCCTCGTATAATTCACCCCTCCACTTT. The rearrangement joins TRBV11-3 to TRBJ1-6; unclear D gene. The V end lost 4 bases, the J end lost 4 bases, and 5 bases lay between the germline ends. The CDR3 spans 13 residues. The V gene's germline CDR1 is SGHNT and CDR2 YENEEA.

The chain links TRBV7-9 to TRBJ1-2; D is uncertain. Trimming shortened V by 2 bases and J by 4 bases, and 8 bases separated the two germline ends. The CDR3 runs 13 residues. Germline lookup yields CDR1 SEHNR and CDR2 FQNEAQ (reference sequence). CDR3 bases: TGTGCCAGCAGCTTAATCCAGCTCTATGGCTACACCTTC. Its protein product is CASSLIQLYGYTF. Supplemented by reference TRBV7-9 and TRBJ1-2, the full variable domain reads DTGVSQNPRHKITKRGQNVTFRCDPISEHNRLYWYRQTLGQGPEFLTYFQNEAQLEKSRLLSDRFSAERPKGSFSTLEIQRTEQGDSAMYLCASSLIQLYGYTFGSGTRLTVV.

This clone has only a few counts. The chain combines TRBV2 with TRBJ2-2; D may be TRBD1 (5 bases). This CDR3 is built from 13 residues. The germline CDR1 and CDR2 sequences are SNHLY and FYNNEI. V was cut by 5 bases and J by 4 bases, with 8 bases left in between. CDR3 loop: CASSPRGTGELFF. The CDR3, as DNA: TGTGCCAGCAGTCCAAGGGGCACCGGGGAGCTGTTTTTT.

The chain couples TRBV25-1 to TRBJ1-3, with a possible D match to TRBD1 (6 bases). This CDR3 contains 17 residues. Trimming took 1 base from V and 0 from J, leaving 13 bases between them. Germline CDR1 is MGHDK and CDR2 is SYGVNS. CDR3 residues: CASSEWDKALSGNTIYF. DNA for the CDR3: TGTGCCAGCAGTGAATGGGACAAGGCCCTCTCTGGAAACACCATATATTTT.

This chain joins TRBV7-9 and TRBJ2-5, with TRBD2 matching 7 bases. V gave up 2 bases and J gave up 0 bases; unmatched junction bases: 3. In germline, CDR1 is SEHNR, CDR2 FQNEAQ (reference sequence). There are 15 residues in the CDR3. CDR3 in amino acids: CASSLSGGYQETQYF. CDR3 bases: TGTGCCAGCAGCTTATCCGGGGGGTACCAAGAGACCCAGTACTTC.

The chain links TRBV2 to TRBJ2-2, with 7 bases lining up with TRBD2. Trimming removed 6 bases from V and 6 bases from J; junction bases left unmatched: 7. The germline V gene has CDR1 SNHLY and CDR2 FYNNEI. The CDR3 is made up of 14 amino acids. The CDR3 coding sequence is TGTGCCAGCAGCGTGGGAGGGCCTTCCGGGGAGCTGTTTTTT. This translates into CASSVGGPSGELFF.

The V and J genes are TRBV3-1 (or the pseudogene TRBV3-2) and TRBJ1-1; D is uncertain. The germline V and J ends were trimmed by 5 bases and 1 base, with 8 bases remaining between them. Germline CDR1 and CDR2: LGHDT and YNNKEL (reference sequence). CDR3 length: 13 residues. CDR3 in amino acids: CASSKTTNTEAFF. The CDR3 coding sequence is TGTGCCAGCAGCAAGACAACGAACACTGAAGCTTTCTTT.

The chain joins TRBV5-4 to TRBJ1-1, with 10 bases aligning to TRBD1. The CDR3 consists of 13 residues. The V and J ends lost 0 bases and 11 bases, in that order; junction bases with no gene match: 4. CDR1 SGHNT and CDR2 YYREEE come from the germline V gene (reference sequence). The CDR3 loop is CASSLGGTGVAFF. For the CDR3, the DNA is TGTGCCAGCAGCTTGGGGGGGACAGGGGTGGCTTTCTTT.

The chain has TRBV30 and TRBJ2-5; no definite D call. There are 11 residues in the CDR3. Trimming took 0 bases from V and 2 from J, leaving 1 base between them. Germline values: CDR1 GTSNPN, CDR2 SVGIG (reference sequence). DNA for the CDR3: TGTGCCTGGAGTGTACAAGAGACCCAGTACTTC. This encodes CAWSVQETQYF.

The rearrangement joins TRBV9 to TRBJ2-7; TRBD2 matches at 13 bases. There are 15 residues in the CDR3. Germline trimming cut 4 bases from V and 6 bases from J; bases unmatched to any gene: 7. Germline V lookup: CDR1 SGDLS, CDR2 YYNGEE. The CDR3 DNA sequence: TGTGCCAGCAGCCTGGGGACTAGCGGGAAAGCCGAGCAGTACTTC. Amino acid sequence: CASSLGTSGKAEQYF. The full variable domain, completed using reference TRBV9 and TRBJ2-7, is DSGVTQTPKHLITATGQRVTLRCSPRSGDLSVYWYQQSLDQGLQFLIQYYNGEERAKGNILERFSAQQFPDLHSELNLSSLELGDSALYFCASSLGTSGKAEQYFGPGTRLTVT.

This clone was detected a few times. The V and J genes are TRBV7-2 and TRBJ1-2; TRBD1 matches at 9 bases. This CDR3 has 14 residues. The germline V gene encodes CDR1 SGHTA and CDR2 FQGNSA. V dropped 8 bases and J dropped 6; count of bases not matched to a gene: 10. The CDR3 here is CASLTDRGRDGYTF. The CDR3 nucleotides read TGTGCCAGCCTTACGGACAGGGGCCGGGATGGCTACACCTTC.

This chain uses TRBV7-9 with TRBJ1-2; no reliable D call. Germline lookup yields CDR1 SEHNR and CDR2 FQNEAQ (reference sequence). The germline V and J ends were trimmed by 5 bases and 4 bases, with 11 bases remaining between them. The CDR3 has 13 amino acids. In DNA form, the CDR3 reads TGTGCCAGCAGCGCCAGTCACGCCTATGGCTACACCTTC. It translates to CASSASHAYGYTF.

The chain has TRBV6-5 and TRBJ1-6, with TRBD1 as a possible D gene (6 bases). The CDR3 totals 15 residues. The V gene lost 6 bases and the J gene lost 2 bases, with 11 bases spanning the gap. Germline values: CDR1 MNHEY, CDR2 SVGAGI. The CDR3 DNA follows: TGTGCCAGCAGCCAAGGGGGGACCTATAATTCACCCCTCCACTTT. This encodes CASSQGGTYNSPLHF.

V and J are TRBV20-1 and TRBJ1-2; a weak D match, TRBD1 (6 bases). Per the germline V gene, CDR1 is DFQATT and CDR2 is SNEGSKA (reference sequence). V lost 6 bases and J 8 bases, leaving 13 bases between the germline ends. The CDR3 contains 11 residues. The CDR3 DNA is TGCAGTGCACCGAGGGGGGGCGGCTACACCTTC. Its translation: CSAPRGGGYTF.

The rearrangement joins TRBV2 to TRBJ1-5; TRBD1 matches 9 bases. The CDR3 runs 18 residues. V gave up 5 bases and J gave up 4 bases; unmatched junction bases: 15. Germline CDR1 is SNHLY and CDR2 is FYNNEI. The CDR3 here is CASSSGTGSFLGNQPQHF. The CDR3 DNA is TGTGCCAGCAGTTCCGGGACAGGGAGTTTTCTAGGGAATCAGCCCCAGCATTTT.

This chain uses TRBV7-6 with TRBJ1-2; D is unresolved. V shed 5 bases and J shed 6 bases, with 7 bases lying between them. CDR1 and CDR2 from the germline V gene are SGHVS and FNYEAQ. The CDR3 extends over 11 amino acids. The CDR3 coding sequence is TGTGCCAGCAGCACAGAACATGGCTACACCTTC. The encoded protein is CASSTEHGYTF.

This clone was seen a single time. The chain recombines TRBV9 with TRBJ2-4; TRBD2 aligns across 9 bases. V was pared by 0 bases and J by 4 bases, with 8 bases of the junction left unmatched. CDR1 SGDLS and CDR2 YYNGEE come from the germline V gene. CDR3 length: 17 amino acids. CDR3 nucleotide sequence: TGTGCCAGCAGCGTAGAGGCGGGAGGGGTAATTAAAAACATTCAGTACTTC. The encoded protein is CASSVEAGGVIKNIQYF.

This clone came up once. CDR3 coding DNA: TGCGCCAGCAGCCGGGATGGGGGGCATGGGGAAAAACTGTTTTTT. It is translated as CASSRDGGHGEKLFF. V gene TRBV5-1 combines with J gene TRBJ1-4; TRBD1 is a possible D gene (6 bases). Trimming pared 4 bases from V and 8 bases from J, leaving 18 bases between. Germline-derived CDR1 and CDR2 are SGHRS and YFSETQ. The CDR3 loop spans 15 amino acids.

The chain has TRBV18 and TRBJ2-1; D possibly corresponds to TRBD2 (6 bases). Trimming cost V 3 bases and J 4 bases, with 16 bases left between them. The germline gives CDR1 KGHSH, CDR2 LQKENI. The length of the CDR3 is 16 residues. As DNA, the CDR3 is TGTGCCAGCTCACCGGACTACAATCCATCTTACAATGAGCAGTTCTTC. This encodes CASSPDYNPSYNEQFF.

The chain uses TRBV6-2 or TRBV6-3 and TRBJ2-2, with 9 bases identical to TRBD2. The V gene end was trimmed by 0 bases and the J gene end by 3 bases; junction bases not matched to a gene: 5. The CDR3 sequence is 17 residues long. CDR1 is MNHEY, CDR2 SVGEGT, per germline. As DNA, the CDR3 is TGTGCCAGCAGTTACTCGGCGGGAGGGCCATACACCGGGGAGCTGTTTTTT. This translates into CASSYSAGGPYTGELFF.

In nucleotides, the CDR3 is TGTGCCAGCTCCTCCCCCCGGGGGCGGTCAAACAATGAGCAGTTCTTC. Its protein product is CASSSPRGRSNNEQFF. The chain uses TRBV27 and TRBJ2-1; D is tentatively TRBD1 or TRBD2 (6 bases each). The V and J ends lost 8 bases and 5 bases respectively, with 22 bases between them. Germline V CDR1 and CDR2: MNHEY, SMNVEV (reference sequence). There are 16 residues in the CDR3.

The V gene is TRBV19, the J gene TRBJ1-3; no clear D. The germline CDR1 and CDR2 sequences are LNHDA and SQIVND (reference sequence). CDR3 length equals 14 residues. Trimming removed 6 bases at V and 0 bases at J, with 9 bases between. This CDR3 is CASRSQSSGNTIYF. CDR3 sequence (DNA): TGTGCCAGTAGGTCCCAGAGCTCTGGAAACACCATATATTTT.

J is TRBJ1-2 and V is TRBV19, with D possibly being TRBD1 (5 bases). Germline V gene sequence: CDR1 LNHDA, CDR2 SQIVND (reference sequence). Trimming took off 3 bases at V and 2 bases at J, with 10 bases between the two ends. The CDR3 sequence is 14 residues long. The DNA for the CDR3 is TGTGCCAGTAGTATGGGCCAGGGAAACTATGGCTACACCTTC. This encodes CASSMGQGNYGYTF. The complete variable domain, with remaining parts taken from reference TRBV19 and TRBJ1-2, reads DGGITQSPKYLFRKEGQNVTLSCEQNLNHDAMYWYRQDPGQGLRLIYYSQIVNDFQKGDIAEGYSVSREKKESFPLTVTSAQKNPTAFYLCASSMGQGNYGYTFGSGTRLTVV.

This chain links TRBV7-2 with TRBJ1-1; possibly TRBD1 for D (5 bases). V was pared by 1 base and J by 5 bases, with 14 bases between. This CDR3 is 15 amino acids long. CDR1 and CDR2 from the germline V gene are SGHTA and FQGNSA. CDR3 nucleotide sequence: TGTGCCAGCAGCTTAGTATCTGGGGGTGGAACTGAAGCTTTCTTT. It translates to CASSLVSGGGTEAFF.

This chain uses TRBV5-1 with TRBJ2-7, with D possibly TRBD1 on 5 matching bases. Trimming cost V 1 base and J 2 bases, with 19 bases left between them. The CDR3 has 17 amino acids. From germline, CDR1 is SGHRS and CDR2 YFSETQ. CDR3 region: CASSLWAGKNRAYEQYF. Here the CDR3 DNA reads TGCGCCAGCAGCTTGTGGGCAGGGAAAAACCGGGCCTACGAGCAGTACTTC.

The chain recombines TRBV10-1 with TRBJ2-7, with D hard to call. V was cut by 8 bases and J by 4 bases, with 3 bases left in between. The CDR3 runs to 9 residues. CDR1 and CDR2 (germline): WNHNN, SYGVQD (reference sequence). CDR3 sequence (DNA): TGCGCCAGCCATTACGAGCAGTACTTC. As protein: CASHYEQYF.

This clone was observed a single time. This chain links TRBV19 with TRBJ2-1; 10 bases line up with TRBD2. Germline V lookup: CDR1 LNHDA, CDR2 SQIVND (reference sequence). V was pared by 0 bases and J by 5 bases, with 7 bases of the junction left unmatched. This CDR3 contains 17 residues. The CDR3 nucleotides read TGTGCCAGTAGTATAGACCTACTAGCGGGGTCGAACAATGAGCAGTTCTTC. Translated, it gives CASSIDLLAGSNNEQFF.

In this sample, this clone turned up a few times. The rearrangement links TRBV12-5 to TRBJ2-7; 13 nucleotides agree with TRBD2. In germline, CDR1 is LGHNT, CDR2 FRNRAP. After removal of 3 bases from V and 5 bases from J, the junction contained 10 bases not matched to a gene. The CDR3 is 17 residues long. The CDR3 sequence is CASGLWTSGSSVHEQYF. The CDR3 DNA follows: TGTGCTAGTGGTTTATGGACTAGCGGGAGTTCCGTCCACGAGCAGTACTTC.

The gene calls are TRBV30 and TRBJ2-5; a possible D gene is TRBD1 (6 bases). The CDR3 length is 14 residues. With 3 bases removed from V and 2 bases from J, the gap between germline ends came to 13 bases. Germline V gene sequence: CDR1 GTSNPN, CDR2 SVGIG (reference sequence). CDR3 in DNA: TGTGCCTGGAGACTCCTAGGGGGACAAGAGACCCAGTACTTC. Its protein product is CAWRLLGGQETQYF.

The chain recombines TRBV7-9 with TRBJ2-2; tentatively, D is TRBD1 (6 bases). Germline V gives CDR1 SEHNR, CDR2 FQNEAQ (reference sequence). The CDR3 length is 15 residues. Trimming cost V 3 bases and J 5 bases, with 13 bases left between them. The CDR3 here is CASSFGQLFTGELFF. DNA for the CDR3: TGTGCCAGCAGCTTTGGACAGCTATTTACCGGGGAGCTGTTTTTT.